This is a list of T cell receptor beta chains from one sample in a study of blood T cell repertoires in COVID-19. The data were produced by immunoSEQ multiplex PCR, yet TCRdb's version contains in-frame clones alone and is incomplete. Of about 69,000 clones listed, approximately 78% are singletons. What was sequenced was peripheral blood. These receptors were obtained from an elderly woman with acute or convalescent COVID-19. Each CDR3 is given with its conserved first and last residue. D genes are given only for firm matches. Size is stated for part of the rows, as once, few or many counts, or as a class when the clone is expanded.

abundance	v_gene	j_gene	d_gene	CDR3nt	CDR3aa
NA	TRBV11-2	TRBJ2-7	TRBD1	TGTGCCAGCAGCTCCTTATCGACAGGGCGCTCCGAGCAGTACTTC	CASSSLSTGRSEQYF
NA	TRBV10-1	TRBJ2-3	TRBD2	TGCGCCAGCAGAGCTAGCGGGGGGGCTACAGATACGCAGTATTTT	CASRASGGATDTQYF
once	TRBV14	TRBJ1-2	NA	TGTGCCAGCAGCCAAGCACGGGTCCGGGGCTACACCTTC	CASSQARVRGYTF
NA	TRBV1	TRBJ1-2	NA	TGCACCAGCAGCCGGCCGGGACAGGCATATGGCTACACCTTC	CTSSRPGQAYGYTF
NA	TRBV19	TRBJ1-2	TRBD1	TGTGCCAGTAGTTACCCGGGACAGGGCCACTATGGCTACACCTTC	CASSYPGQGHYGYTF
NA	TRBV5-1	TRBJ2-3	NA	TGCGCCAGCAGCTCTCAGGGCACAGATACGCAGTATTTT	CASSSQGTDTQYF
NA	TRBV2	TRBJ1-5	NA	TGTGCCAGCAGTGAAGCGGGGGGGGTAGTCAATCAGCCCCAGCATTTT	CASSEAGGVVNQPQHF
NA	TRBV5-1	TRBJ1-2	NA	TGCGCCAGCAGCTTGGCCCAGGGGTTCTATGGCTACACCTTC	CASSLAQGFYGYTF
NA	TRBV5-6	TRBJ1-3	NA	TGTGCCAGCAGCTCCTCATGGATGACGGACAACTCTGGAAACACCATATATTTT	CASSSSWMTDNSGNTIYF
NA	TRBV19	TRBJ1-2	TRBD1	TGTGCCAGTAGAACGGATGGACAGGGGAAAGCTAACTATGGCTACACCTTC	CASRTDGQGKANYGYTF
NA	TRBV5-1	TRBJ2-1	TRBD2	TGCGCCAGCAGCTTGAGGCTAGCGGGGGGCCCCACCTACAATGAGCAGTTCTTC	CASSLRLAGGPTYNEQFF
NA	TRBV3-1/TRBV3-2	TRBJ2-1	TRBD2	TGTGCCAGCAGCCAAGTATCCGGGACTAGCGTTCACAATGAGCAGTTCTTC	CASSQVSGTSVHNEQFF
NA	TRBV29-1	TRBJ1-5	TRBD1	TGCAGCGCCCAGACAGGGGTGAACCAGCCCCAGCATTTT	CSAQTGVNQPQHF
NA	TRBV3-1/TRBV3-2	TRBJ2-5	TRBD1	TGTGCCAGCAGCCAAGCCCCACAGGGGGTCCAAGAGACCCAGTACTTC	CASSQAPQGVQETQYF
NA	TRBV2	TRBJ1-5	NA	TGTGCCAGCAGTCCACGGGGGGTCCGGGATCAGCCCCAGCATTTT	CASSPRGVRDQPQHF
NA	TRBV5-1	TRBJ1-2	NA	TGCGCCAGCAGCCTGGGGGGACAACTATCCCTGCTCGGCTACACCTTC	CASSLGGQLSLLGYTF
few	TRBV4-1	TRBJ2-7	TRBD1	TGCGCCAGCAGCCGCCTCGTCCCGGGACAGGGGGAATACGAGCAGTACTTC	CASSRLVPGQGEYEQYF
few	TRBV7-3	TRBJ1-1	NA	TGTGCCAGCAGCTTAGGAGAATACACTGAAGCTTTCTTT	CASSLGEYTEAFF
NA	TRBV5-1	TRBJ1-2	NA	TGCGCCAGCAGCCCCCAGGGGTCCCACCGAGATGGCTACACCTTC	CASSPQGSHRDGYTF
NA	TRBV11-2	TRBJ1-1	NA	TGTGCCAGCAGGTGGGAGCCGAACACTGAAGCTTTCTTT	CASRWEPNTEAFF
NA	TRBV18	TRBJ1-2	TRBD1	TGTGCCAGCACCCAAGGACAGGACGGCTACACCTTC	CASTQGQDGYTF
few	TRBV19	TRBJ2-3	TRBD1	TGTGCCAGTACCAGGACAGGGGGACTTTCAGATACGCAGTATTTT	CASTRTGGLSDTQYF
few	TRBV19	TRBJ1-1	TRBD1	TGTGCCAGTAGTAGGAGGACAGGGGGTTACACTGAAGCTTTCTTT	CASSRRTGGYTEAFF
NA	TRBV10-2	TRBJ2-2	NA	TGCGCCAGCAGTGGTAGTATTTCGGGGGAGCTGTTTTTT	CASSGSISGELFF
NA	TRBV6-4	TRBJ1-2	TRBD1	TGTGCCAGCAGCGCGACAGGGGACTATGGCTACACCTTC	CASSATGDYGYTF
NA	TRBV7-9	TRBJ1-1	NA	TGTGCCAGCAGCTCATTCCGGGGAGGGAATACTGAAGCTTTCTTT	CASSSFRGGNTEAFF
few	TRBV6-5	TRBJ2-3	TRBD2	TGTGCCAGCAGCGCGACTAGCGCTAGCACAGATACGCAGTATTTT	CASSATSASTDTQYF
NA	TRBV11-2	TRBJ2-5	NA	TGTGCCAGCAGCTTAGATTACAGGCCCGGAGAGACCCAGTACTTC	CASSLDYRPGETQYF
NA	TRBV7-3	TRBJ1-2	TRBD1	TGTGCCAGCAGCTCCGGACAGGGAGCTAACTATGGCTACACCTTC	CASSSGQGANYGYTF
NA	TRBV3-1/TRBV3-2	TRBJ1-4	NA	TGTGCCAGCAGCCCACAAATCTCGACGCGGAAACTGTTTTTT	CASSPQISTRKLFF
NA	TRBV10-2	TRBJ2-5	TRBD1	TGCGCCAGCAGTGAGATCAGGGGGCCGGGGGAGACCCAGTACTTC	CASSEIRGPGETQYF
NA	TRBV4-1	TRBJ1-1	NA	TGCGCCAGCAGCCAAGCAGGGCTCCGCACTGAAGCTTTCTTT	CASSQAGLRTEAFF
few	TRBV19	TRBJ1-2	NA	TGTGCCAGTAGTATCCCTCGTAGAAGTATGAAATATGGCTACACCTTC	CASSIPRRSMKYGYTF
NA	TRBV6-2/TRBV6-3	TRBJ2-3	TRBD2	TGTGCCAGCAGTTACGAGGCCCTAGCGGGGAGCACAGATACGCAGTATTTT	CASSYEALAGSTDTQYF
NA	TRBV10-1	TRBJ2-1	NA	TGCGCCAGCAGTGAGTCGAGGGCGGGGGCTTACAATGAGCAGTTCTTC	CASSESRAGAYNEQFF
NA	TRBV10-3	TRBJ1-2	NA	TGTGCCATCAGTGCCGGACAGAGAAGCCCTAACTATGGCTACACCTTC	CAISAGQRSPNYGYTF
NA	TRBV2	TRBJ2-5	NA	TGTGCCAGCAGGACCGGGACAAGCCCACAAGAGACCCAGTACTTC	CASRTGTSPQETQYF
once	TRBV6-5	TRBJ2-1	TRBD1	TGTGCCAGCAGGGTCGGACAGGCATCCTACAATGAGCAGTTCTTC	CASRVGQASYNEQFF
NA	TRBV19	TRBJ1-1	NA	TGTGCCAGTAGTGGGGACAAGGATTTCTTT	CASSGDKDFF
few	TRBV5-1	TRBJ1-5	NA	TGCGCCAGCAGCTTGACAGAGGGAAGCAATCAGCCCCAGCATTTT	CASSLTEGSNQPQHF
NA	TRBV4-2	TRBJ2-7	NA	TGTGCCAGCAGCCAGGGGAGAACTAGGTTCGAGCAGTACTTC	CASSQGRTRFEQYF
NA	TRBV11-2	TRBJ2-7	TRBD2	TGTGCCAGCAGCTCTTGGGGGGGCTCCTACGAGCAGTACTTC	CASSSWGGSYEQYF
NA	TRBV18	TRBJ1-2	NA	TGTGCCAGCTCACCACGGGAGGCGAACTATGGCTACACCTTC	CASSPREANYGYTF
NA	TRBV7-8	TRBJ2-1	TRBD2	TGTGCCAGCAGCCTCGATGCGGGGGGGCCCTACAATGAGCAGTTCTTC	CASSLDAGGPYNEQFF
NA	TRBV7-2	TRBJ1-2	TRBD1	TGTGCCAGCAGCTCCCGACAGGGAAGTGTTCAGGGGTCTAACTATGGCTACACCTTC	CASSSRQGSVQGSNYGYTF
once	TRBV5-1	TRBJ2-1	NA	TGCGCCAGCAGCTTGGCCCAGGGTCTCCCTAACAATGAGCAGTTCTTC	CASSLAQGLPNNEQFF
NA	TRBV27	TRBJ2-7	TRBD1	TGTGCCAGCAGTATCCCCGGACAGGGCTACGAGCAGTACTTC	CASSIPGQGYEQYF